This T cell receptor beta chain was identified in a study of blood T cells in healthy people across ages. Study results and limitations: Across the age range, TCR beta diversity per million T cells fell in a roughly linear way. Because sorting was not performed, PBMCs prevented conclusive naive versus antigen-experienced comparison.

The authors ran a second PCR of about 6 to 11 cycles using a sample-barcoded 5' primer and a J-beta primer mix. TCRdb reprocessed the 5' RACE reads with MiXCR, giving one entry per CDR3 protein. The sample contains 800,000 to 1,300,000 distinct CDR3 sequences, around 27% of which appear only once. Remarks on this clonotype: Its cognate antigen is unknown.

Trimming took off 5 bases at V and 7 bases at J, with 12 bases between the two ends. CDR3 length: 12 amino acids. Germline V gene lookup returns CDR1 SGHDT and CDR2 YYEEEE. These data are also associated with another study on T cells of mothers and their children. Per that study: The study obtained over 8 million TCR beta CDR3 reads per mother and 3 million to 3.5 million per child. Sequencing revealed no T cell clones that were persistent and microchimeric.

V and J are TRBV5-6 and TRBJ2-5, with D hard to call. Sequenced input: blood. This TCR came from a girl aged 2-9 years in good health. This chain's CDR3 is CASRKTKGTQYF. The CDR3 coding sequence is TGTGCCAGCAGGAAGACAAAAGGGACCCAGTACTTC. The entire variable domain, with the rest obtained from reference TRBV5-6 and TRBJ2-5, is as follows: DAGVTQSPTHLIKTRGQQVTLRCSPKSGHDTVSWYQQALGQGPQFIFQYYEEEERQRGNFPDRFSGHQFPNYSSELNVNALLLGDSALYLCASRKTKGTQYFGPGTRLLVL.